The present T cell receptor (beta chain) was sequenced within a study of molecular identifiers for immune sequencing clone quantification. Study observations and caveats: Clones above 20 RNA copies held over 98% of effector molecules, under 1% in naive cells. Spiked-in Jurkat TCR RNA corresponding to one cell was reported as detectable against more than 750,000 naive cells.

Many counts were recorded for this clonotype. Its antigen is as yet unknown. A CD8+CD4-CCR7+CD45RA+ phenotype served as the sorting definition for naive CD8 T cells. TCRdb independently ran MiXCR on the PCR reads; one entry per CDR3 protein. The sample includes fewer than 350,000 distinct CDR3 sequences, around 21% of them seen just once. This CDR3 region has 15 residues. Trimming removed 1 base from V and 2 bases from J, with 12 bases in between. This receptor was identified in a human donor in good health. Some libraries in this study had Jurkat cell RNA spiked in. The chain uses TRBV12-3 or TRBV12-4 and TRBJ2-7, with a tentative D call TRBD1 (6 bases). Sequences were obtained from naive CD8+ T cells from blood, with Jurkat cell RNA spiked in. This sample's subset: FACS-sorted CD8+CD4-CCR7+CD45RA+ naive T cells. The CDR3 loop is CASSLGQGSTYEQYF. The CDR3 DNA sequence: TGTGCCAGCAGTTTAGGGCAGGGGAGTACCTACGAGCAGTACTTC.